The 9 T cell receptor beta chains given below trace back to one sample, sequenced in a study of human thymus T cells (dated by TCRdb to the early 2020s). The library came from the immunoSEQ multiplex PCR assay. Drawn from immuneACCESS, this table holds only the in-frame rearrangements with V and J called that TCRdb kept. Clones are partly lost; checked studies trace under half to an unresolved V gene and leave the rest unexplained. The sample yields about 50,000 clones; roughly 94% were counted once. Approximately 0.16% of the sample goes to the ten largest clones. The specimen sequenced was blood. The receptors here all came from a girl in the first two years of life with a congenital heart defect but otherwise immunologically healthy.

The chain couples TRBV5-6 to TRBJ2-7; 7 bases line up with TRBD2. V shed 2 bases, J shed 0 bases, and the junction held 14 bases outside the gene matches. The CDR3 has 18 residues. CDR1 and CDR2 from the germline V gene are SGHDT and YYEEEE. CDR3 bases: TGTGCCAGCAGCTTCAAGGCCGGGACTACCTTTCTCTCCTACGAGCAGTACTTC. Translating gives CASSFKAGTTFLSYEQYF.

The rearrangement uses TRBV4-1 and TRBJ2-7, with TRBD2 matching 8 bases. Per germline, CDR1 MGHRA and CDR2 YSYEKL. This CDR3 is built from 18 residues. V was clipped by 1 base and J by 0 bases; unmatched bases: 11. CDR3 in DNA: TGCGCCAGCAGCCAAGGAATTTTGACGGGAGGGAGCTCCTACGAGCAGTACTTC. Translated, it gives CASSQGILTGGSSYEQYF.

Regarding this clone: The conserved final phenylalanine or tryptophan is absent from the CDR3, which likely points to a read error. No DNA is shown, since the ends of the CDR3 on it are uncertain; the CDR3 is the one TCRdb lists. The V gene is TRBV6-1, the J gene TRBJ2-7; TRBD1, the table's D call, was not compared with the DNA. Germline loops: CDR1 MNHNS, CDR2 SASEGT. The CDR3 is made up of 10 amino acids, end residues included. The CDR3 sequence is CASKLGQGGY.

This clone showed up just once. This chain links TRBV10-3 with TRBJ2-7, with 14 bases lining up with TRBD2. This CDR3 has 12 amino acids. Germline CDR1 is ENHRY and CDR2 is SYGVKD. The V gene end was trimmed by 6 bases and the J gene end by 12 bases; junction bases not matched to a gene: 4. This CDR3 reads CAIRGLAGESYF. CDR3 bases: TGTGCCATCAGGGGACTAGCGGGAGAATCGTACTTC.

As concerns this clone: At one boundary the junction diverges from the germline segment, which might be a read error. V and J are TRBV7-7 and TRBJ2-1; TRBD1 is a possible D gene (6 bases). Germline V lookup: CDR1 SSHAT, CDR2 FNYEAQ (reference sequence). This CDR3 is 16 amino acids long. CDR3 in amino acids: CASSSTLGFGGGEQFF. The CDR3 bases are TGTGCTAGCAGCTCCACACTGGGATTTGGGGGCGGTGAGCAGTTCTTC.

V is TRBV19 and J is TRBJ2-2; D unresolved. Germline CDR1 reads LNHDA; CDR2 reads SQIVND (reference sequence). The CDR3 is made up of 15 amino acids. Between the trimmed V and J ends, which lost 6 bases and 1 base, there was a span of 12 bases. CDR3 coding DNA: TGTGCCAGTAGCGCCCACCCTATGAACACCGGGGAGCTGTTTTTT. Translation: CASSAHPMNTGELFF.

The CDR3 region has the DNA TGTGCCAGCAGTAGGCGGGGACCCCCTAATGAAAAACTGTTTTTT. Protein sequence: CASSRRGPPNEKLFF. The V gene is TRBV27, the J gene TRBJ1-4, with a weak D call TRBD1 (5 bases). Trimming left V 5 bases short and J 3 bases short, with 13 bases between. CDR3 length: 15 amino acids. Germline loops: CDR1 MNHEY, CDR2 SMNVEV (reference sequence).

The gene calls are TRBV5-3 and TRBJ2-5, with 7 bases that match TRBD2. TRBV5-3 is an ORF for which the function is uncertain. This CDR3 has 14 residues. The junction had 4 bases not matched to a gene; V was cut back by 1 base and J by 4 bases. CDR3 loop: CARSLILARETQYF. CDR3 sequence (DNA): TGTGCCAGAAGCTTGATACTAGCGAGAGAGACCCAGTACTTC.

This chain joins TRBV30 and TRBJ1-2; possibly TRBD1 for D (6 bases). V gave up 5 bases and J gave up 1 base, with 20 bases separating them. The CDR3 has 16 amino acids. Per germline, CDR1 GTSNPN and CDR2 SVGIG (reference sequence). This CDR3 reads CAWGSLPGHINYGYTF. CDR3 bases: TGTGCCTGGGGATCCTTACCGGGACATATTAACTATGGCTACACCTTC.